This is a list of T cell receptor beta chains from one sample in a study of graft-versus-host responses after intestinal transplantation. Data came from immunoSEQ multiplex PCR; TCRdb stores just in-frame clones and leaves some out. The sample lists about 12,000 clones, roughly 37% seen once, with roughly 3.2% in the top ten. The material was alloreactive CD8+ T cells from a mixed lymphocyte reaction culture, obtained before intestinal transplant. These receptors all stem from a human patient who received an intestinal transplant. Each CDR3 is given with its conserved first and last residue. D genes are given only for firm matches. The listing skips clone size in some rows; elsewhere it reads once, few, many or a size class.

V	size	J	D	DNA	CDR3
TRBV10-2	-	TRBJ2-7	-	TGCGCCAGCAGTGAGCCTGGGGGGGCTAGCGGTCCCTACGAGCAGTACTTC	CASSEPGGASGPYEQYF
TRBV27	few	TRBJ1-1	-	TGTGCCAGCAGTTTATCAAGAGGTGGCACTGAAGCTTTCTTT	CASSLSRGGTEAFF
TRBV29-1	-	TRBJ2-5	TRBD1	TGCAGCGTTTGTCGACAGGGATCATTGGAGACCCAGTACTTC	CSVCRQGSLETQYF
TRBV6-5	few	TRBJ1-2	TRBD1	TGTGCCAGCAGTGCTGGGACAGCCTACACCTTC	CASSAGTAYTF
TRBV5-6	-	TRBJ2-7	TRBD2	TGTGCCAGCAGCTACCGACTAGCGGGGGTCTACGAGCAGTACTTC	CASSYRLAGVYEQYF
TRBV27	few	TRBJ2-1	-	TGTGCCAGCAGTTTGTCCGGGAGCTCCTACAATGAGCAGTTCTTC	CASSLSGSSYNEQFF
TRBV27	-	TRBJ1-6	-	TGTGCCAGCAGGACGTGGGGGGAGGGCTATAATTCACCCCTCCACTTT	CASRTWGEGYNSPLHF
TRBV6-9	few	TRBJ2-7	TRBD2	TGTGCCAGCAGTGAAGCTCCTAGCGGGAGGGCCGAGCAGTACTTC	CASSEAPSGRAEQYF
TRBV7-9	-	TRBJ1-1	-	TGTGCCAGCAGCCCGTTTGGGACGAACACTGAAGCTTTCTTT	CASSPFGTNTEAFF
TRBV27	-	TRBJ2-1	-	TGTGCCAGCAGCCGCCCTCCGGCGGGTGTGTACAATGAGCAGTTCTTC	CASSRPPAGVYNEQFF
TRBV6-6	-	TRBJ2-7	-	TGTGCCAGCAGTTATTCTGGTCCCTCCTACGAGCAGTACTTC	CASSYSGPSYEQYF
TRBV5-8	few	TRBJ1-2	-	TGTGCCAGCAGCTTGGGGGCTGCGGATGCTTATGGCTACACCTTC	CASSLGAADAYGYTF
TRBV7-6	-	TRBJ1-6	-	TGTGCCAGCAGGGAAGAAAGGGCCTATAATTCACCCCTCCACTTT	CASREERAYNSPLHF
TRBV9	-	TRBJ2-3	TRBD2	TGTGCCAGCAGCTCAGAGGTAGCGGGAGTGGGTACGCAGTATTTT	CASSSEVAGVGTQYF